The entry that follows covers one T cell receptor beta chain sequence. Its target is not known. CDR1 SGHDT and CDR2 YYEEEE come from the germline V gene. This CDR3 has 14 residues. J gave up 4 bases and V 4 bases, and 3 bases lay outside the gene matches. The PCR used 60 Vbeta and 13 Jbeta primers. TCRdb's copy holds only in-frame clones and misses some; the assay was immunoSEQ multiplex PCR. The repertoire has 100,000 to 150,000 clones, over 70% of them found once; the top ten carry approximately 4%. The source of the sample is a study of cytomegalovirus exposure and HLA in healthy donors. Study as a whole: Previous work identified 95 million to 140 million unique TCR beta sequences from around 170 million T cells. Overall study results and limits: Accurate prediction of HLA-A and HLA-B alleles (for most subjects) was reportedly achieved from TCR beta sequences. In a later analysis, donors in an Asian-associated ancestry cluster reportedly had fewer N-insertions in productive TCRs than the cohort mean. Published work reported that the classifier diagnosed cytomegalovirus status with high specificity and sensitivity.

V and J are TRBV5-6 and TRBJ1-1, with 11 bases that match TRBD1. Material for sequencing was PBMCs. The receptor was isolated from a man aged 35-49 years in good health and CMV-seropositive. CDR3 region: CASSPGTGGTEAFF. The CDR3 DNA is TGTGCCAGCAGCCCAGGGACAGGGGGCACTGAAGCTTTCTTT.